This T cell receptor (beta chain) derives from a study of molecular identifiers for immune sequencing clone quantification. Across the whole study: The replicates split RNA from around 18,000 or 91,000 naive CD8 cells five ways and sequenced four. Study-level points and caveats: Spiked Jurkat TCR RNA equal to one cell could reportedly be picked out among one million naive cells.

Each CDR3 protein gets one entry after TCRdb re-called the PCR reads with MiXCR. The sample consists of about 100,000 distinct CDR3 sequences, approximately 22% of them appearing once. The CDR3 contains 18 residues. V lost 2 bases and J 2 bases, leaving 20 bases between the germline ends. Germline V CDR1 and CDR2: MGHDK, SYGVNS. This clonotype was detected many times. As yet, its antigen is unknown. The source is a human donor in good health. Some libraries in this study had Jurkat cell RNA spiked in. The genes are TRBV25-1 and TRBJ2-3, with a weak D call TRBD2 (5 bases). Sequences were obtained from naive CD8+ T cells from blood, with Jurkat cell RNA spiked in. The subset was: FACS-sorted CD8+CD4-CCR7+CD45RA+ naive T cells. CDR3 DNA sequence: TGTGCCAGCAGTGAACCCCCGGGTGAGCGGATCTTCACAGATACGCAGTATTTT. It encodes CASSEPPGERIFTDTQYF.